This T cell receptor (beta chain) was captured in a study of human T cells and chemical hapten exposure. Time point meaning: patch test 1, 2 weeks after DPC sensitization. Treatment indicated: therapeutic diphenylcyclopropenone sensitization with weekly scalp DPC. V dropped 0 bases and J dropped 3 bases, with 13 bases sitting between them. Germline V CDR1 and CDR2: SGHKS, YYEKEE (reference sequence). The CDR3 runs 15 residues. The study's library attached unique molecular identifiers to single cDNA molecules. TCRdb analysed the RACE reads with MiXCR anew, one entry per CDR3 protein. The sample carries about 380,000 distinct CDR3 sequences, approximately 5.1% recorded once. This clonotype was detected many times.

This clonotype was obtained from a woman aged 45 to 65 with alopecia areata. Some clones in this sample may be carry-over from other donors' samples. The rearrangement links TRBV5-5 to TRBJ2-7; possibly TRBD2 for D (6 bases). Sequences were derived from whole blood, sampled in connection with sensitization to the hapten diphenylcyclopropenone (DPC). The CDR3, as DNA: TGTGCCAGCAGCTTGGACCCGGGACTCTACTACGAGCAGTACTTC. This sequence encodes CASSLDPGLYYEQYF.